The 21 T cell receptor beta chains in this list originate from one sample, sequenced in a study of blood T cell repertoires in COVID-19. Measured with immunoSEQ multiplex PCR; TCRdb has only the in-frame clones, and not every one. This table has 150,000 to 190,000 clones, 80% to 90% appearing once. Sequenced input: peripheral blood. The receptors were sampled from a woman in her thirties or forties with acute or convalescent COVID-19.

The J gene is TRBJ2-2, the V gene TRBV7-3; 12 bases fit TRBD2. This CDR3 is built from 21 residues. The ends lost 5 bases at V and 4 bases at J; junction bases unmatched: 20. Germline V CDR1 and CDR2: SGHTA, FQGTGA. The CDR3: CASSEMNWTSGMWDPTGELFF. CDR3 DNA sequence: TGTGCCAGCAGCGAAATGAACTGGACTAGCGGGATGTGGGACCCCACCGGGGAGCTGTTTTTT.

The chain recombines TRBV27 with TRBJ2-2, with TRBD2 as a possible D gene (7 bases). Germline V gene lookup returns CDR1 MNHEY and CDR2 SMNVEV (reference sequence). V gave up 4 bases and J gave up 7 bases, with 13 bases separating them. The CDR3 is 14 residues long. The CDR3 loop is CASSSPGEGGELFF. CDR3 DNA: TGTGCCAGCAGTTCTCCAGGGGAGGGCGGGGAGCTGTTTTTT.

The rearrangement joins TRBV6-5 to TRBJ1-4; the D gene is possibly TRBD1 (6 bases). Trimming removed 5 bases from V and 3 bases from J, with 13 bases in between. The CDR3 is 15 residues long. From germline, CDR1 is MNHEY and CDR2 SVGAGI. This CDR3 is CASSPTTGSNEKLFF. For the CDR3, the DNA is TGTGCCAGCAGTCCGACGACAGGCTCTAATGAAAAACTGTTTTTT.

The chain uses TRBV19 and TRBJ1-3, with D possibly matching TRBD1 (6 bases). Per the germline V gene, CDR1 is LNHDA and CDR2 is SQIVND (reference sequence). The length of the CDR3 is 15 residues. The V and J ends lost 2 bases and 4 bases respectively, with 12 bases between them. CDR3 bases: TGTGCCAGTAGTATAAGCGTTGGACAGGGAAACACCATATATTTT. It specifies CASSISVGQGNTIYF.

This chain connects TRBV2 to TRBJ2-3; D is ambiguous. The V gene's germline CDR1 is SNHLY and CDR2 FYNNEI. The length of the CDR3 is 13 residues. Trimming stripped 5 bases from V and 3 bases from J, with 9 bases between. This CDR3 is CASSILLTDTQYF. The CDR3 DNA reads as TGTGCCAGCAGTATACTACTAACAGATACGCAGTATTTT.

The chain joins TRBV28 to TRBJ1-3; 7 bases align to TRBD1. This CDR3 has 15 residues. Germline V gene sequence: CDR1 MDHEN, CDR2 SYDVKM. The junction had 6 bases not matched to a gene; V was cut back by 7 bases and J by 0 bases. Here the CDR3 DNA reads TGTGCCAGCATAAGGGGGCTCACCTCTGGAAACACCATATATTTT. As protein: CASIRGLTSGNTIYF.

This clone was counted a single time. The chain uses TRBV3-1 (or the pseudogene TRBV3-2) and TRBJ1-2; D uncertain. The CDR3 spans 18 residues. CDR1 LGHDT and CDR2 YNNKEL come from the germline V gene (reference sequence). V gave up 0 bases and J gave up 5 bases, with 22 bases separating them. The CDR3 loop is CASSQDGAWWENSYGYTF. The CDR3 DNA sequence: TGTGCCAGCAGCCAAGATGGTGCCTGGTGGGAGAATAGTTATGGCTACACCTTC.

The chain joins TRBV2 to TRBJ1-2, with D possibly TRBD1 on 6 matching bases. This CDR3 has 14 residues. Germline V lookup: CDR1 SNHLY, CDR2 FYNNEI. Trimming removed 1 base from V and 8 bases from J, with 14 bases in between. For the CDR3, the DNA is TGTGCCAGCAGTGAAGTCGGGGGGGCGGACGGCTACACCTTC. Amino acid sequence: CASSEVGGADGYTF.

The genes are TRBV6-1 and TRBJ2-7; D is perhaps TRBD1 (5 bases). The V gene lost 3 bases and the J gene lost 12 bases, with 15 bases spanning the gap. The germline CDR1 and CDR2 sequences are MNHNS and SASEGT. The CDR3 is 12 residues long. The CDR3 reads CASSDTIAGLYF. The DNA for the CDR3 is TGTGCCAGCAGTGATACGATCGCAGGGCTGTACTTC.

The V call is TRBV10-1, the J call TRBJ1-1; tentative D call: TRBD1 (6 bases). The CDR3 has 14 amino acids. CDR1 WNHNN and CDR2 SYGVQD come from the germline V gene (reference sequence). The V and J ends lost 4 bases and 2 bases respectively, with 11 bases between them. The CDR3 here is CASSGGTPNTEAFF. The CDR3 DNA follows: TGCGCCAGCAGTGGGGGGACACCCAACACTGAAGCTTTCTTT.

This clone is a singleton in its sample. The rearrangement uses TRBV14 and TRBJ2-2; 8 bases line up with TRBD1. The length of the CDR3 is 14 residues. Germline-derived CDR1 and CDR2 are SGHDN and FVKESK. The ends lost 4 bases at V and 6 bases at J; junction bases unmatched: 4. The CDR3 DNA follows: TGTGCCAGCAGCCCGGACAGGGTACCCGGGGAGCTGTTTTTT. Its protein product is CASSPDRVPGELFF.

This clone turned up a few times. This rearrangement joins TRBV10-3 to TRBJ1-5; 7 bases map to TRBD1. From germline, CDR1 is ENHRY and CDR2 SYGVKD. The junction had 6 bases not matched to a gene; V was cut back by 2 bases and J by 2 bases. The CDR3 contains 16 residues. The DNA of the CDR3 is TGTGCCATCAGTGAGGGGACAGCTTCGGGCAATCAGCCCCAGCATTTT. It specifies CAISEGTASGNQPQHF.

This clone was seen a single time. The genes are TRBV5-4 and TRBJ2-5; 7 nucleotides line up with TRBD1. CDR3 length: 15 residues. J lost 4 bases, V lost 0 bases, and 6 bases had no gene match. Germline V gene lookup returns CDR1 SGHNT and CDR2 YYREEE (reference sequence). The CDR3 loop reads CASSLALTGVETQYF. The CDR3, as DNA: TGTGCCAGCAGCTTGGCCCTAACAGGGGTAGAGACCCAGTACTTC.

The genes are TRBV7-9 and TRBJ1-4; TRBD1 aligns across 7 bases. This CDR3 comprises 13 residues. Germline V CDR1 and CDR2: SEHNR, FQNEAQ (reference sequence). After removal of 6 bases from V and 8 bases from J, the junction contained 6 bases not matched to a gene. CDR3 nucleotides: TGTGCCAGCAGGGACAGGAATGGCGAAAAACTGTTTTTT. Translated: CASRDRNGEKLFF.

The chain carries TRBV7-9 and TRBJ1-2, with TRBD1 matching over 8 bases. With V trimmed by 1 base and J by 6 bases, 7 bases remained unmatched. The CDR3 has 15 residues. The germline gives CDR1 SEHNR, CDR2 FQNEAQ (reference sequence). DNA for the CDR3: TGTGCCAGCAGCTTAGTCAGGGGGCAAGGAAATGGCTACACCTTC. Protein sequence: CASSLVRGQGNGYTF. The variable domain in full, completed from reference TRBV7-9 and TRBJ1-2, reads DTGVSQNPRHKITKRGQNVTFRCDPISEHNRLYWYRQTLGQGPEFLTYFQNEAQLEKSRLLSDRFSAERPKGSFSTLEIQRTEQGDSAMYLCASSLVRGQGNGYTFGSGTRLTVV.

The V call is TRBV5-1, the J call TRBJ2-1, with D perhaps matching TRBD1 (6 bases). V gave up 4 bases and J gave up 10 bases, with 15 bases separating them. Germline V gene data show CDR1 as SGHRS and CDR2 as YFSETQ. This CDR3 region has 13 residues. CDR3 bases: TGCGCCAGCAGCCCCAACGGAGGACAGGAGCAGTTCTTC. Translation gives CASSPNGGQEQFF.

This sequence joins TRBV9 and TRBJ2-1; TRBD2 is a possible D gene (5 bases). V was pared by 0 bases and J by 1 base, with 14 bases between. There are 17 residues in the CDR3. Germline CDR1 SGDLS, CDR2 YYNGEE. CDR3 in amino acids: CASSVGYRRISYNEQFF. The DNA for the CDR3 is TGTGCCAGCAGCGTAGGATATAGGAGGATATCCTACAATGAGCAGTTCTTC.

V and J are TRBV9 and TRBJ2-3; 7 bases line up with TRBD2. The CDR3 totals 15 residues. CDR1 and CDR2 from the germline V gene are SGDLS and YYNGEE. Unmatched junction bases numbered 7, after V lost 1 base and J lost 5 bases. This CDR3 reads CASSVSGAVKDTQYF. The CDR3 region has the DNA TGTGCCAGCAGCGTAAGCGGGGCCGTTAAAGATACGCAGTATTTT.

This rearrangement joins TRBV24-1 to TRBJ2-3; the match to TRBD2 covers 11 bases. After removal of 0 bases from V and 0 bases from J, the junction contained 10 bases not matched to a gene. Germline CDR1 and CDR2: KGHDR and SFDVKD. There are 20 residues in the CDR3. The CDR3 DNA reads TGTGCCACCAGTGATTTGGCCCCTAGCGGGGGGCAACTAAGCACAGATACGCAGTATTTT. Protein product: CATSDLAPSGGQLSTDTQYF.

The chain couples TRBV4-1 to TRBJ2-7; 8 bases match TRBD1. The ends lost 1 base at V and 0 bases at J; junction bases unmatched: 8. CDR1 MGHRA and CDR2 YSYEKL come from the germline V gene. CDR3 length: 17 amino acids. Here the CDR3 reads CASSQAATGVDSYEQYF. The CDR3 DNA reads TGCGCCAGCAGCCAAGCAGCGACAGGGGTCGACTCCTACGAGCAGTACTTC.

CDR3 in amino acids: CASSFGTNTGELFF. The CDR3 nucleotides are TGTGCCAGCAGTTTCGGGACTAACACCGGGGAGCTGTTTTTT. The chain recombines TRBV27 with TRBJ2-2; a weak D match, TRBD2 (6 bases). The V end lost 3 bases, the J end lost 2 bases, and 7 bases lay between the germline ends. Per germline, CDR1 MNHEY and CDR2 SMNVEV (reference sequence). CDR3 size: 14 residues.